Presented here are 27 T cell receptor beta chains from one specimen sequenced in a study of neurological immune-mediated disorders. Each CDR3 protein is one row after TCRdb ran MiXCR on the 5' RACE reads. The table lists about 55,000 distinct CDR3 sequences, roughly 4.3% of them singletons. Sequenced material: PBMCs. The receptors were gathered from a man aged 45-65 years with multiple sclerosis.

A few counts support this clonotype. The V gene is TRBV20-1, the J gene TRBJ2-3; TRBD2 is a possible D gene (6 bases). The V end lost 0 bases, the J end lost 4 bases, and 14 bases lay between the germline ends. CDR3 length: 15 amino acids. In germline, CDR1 is DFQATT, CDR2 SNEGSKA (reference sequence). The CDR3 DNA follows: TGCAGTGCTAGAGACTCGGGAGTGCAGGCAGATACGCAGTATTTT. It is translated as CSARDSGVQADTQYF.

At least ten counts were recorded for this clonotype. As DNA, the CDR3 is TGCAGTGCAGCAGACAGGTCGTTCTGGGGCTACACCTTC. This gives the protein CSAADRSFWGYTF. This chain joins TRBV20-1 and TRBJ1-2; possibly TRBD1 for D (6 bases). The CDR3 sequence is 13 residues long. V shed 6 bases and J shed 8 bases, with 19 bases lying between them. Germline V gene lookup returns CDR1 DFQATT and CDR2 SNEGSKA (reference sequence).

This clonotype was detected ten times or more. The V gene is TRBV27, the J gene TRBJ2-5; TRBD2 matches 14 bases. From germline, CDR1 is MNHEY and CDR2 SMNVEV (reference sequence). The V gene end was trimmed by 4 bases and the J gene end by 5 bases; junction bases not matched to a gene: 6. The CDR3 has 16 amino acids. CDR3 sequence (DNA): TGTGCCAGCAGTTCGTGGACTAGCGGGGGGTGGGAGACCCAGTACTTC. Residues: CASSSWTSGGWETQYF.

This clonotype was recorded at least ten times. At one boundary the junction diverges from the germline segment, which might be a read error. This chain links TRBV4-2 with TRBJ1-6; possible D gene TRBD1, 6 bases. The CDR3 contains 16 residues. Germline-derived CDR1 and CDR2 are LGHNA and YNFKEQ. The CDR3 nucleotides read TGTGCCAGCAGCCACCCGGACAGACTAGGATATTCACCCCTCAACTTT. Amino acids: CASSHPDRLGYSPLNF.

The CDR3 nucleotides are TGTGCCAGCAGCTTGTTGACATACTACGAGCAGTACTTC. Protein product: CASSLLTYYEQYF. V is TRBV11-2 and J is TRBJ2-7; D gene ambiguous. Per the germline V gene, CDR1 is SGHAT and CDR2 is FQNNGV. This CDR3 has 13 residues. V was trimmed by 3 bases and J by 3 bases, leaving 9 bases between them.

V gene TRBV5-4 combines with J gene TRBJ2-3, with 7 bases that match TRBD2. There are 15 residues in the CDR3. V shed 4 bases and J 2 bases; nucleotides not matched to a gene: 7. Germline assignment: CDR1 SGHNT and CDR2 YYREEE (reference sequence). CDR3 in amino acids: CASSAEAGPTDTQYF. The CDR3 DNA follows: TGTGCCAGCAGCGCTGAAGCGGGACCCACAGATACGCAGTATTTT.

This clonotype was detected many times. V usage is TRBV29-1 and J usage is TRBJ2-5; 12 bases fit TRBD2. The V segment lost 4 bases and the J segment 4 bases; nucleotides outside the gene matches: 4. CDR1 is SQVTM and CDR2 is ANQGSEA in the germline V gene. This CDR3 is 14 amino acids long. CDR3 in DNA: TGCAGCGTTGCAAGACTAGCGGGAGTAGAGACCCAGTACTTC. Translated: CSVARLAGVETQYF. Based on the CDR3 plus reference TRBV29-1 and TRBJ2-5, the full variable domain is SAVISQKPSRDICQRGTSLTIQCQVDSQVTMMFWYRQQPGQSLTLIATANQGSEATYESGFVIDKFPISRPNLTFSTLTVSNMSPEDSSIYLCSVARLAGVETQYFGPGTRLLVL.

This clonotype was detected ten times or more. This sequence joins TRBV6-5 and TRBJ2-7; 7 bases fit TRBD1. Germline CDR1 and CDR2: MNHEY and SVGAGI. The CDR3 has 14 amino acids. Trimming at V came to 7 bases and at J to 3 bases, leaving 9 bases not matched to a gene. CDR3 in DNA: TGTGCCAGCATTTCCGGGACAGATAACTACGAGCAGTACTTC. Translation: CASISGTDNYEQYF.

There are many counts of this clonotype. The V and J genes are TRBV20-1 and TRBJ1-6; D perhaps matches TRBD1 (5 bases). From germline, CDR1 is DFQATT and CDR2 SNEGSKA (reference sequence). This CDR3 has 12 residues. V was shortened by 3 bases and J by 9 bases, with 9 bases between the two germline ends. The CDR3 DNA sequence: TGCAGTGCTAGGGGGGGATCTTCACCCCTCCACTTT. Residues: CSARGGSSPLHF.

There are many counts of this clonotype. The chain couples TRBV7-9 to TRBJ1-1; 7 bases fit TRBD1. The CDR3 runs to 13 residues. The germline V gene encodes CDR1 SEHNR and CDR2 FQNEAQ (reference sequence). J lost 8 bases, V lost 4 bases, and 7 bases had no gene match. The CDR3 spells CASSSPPGQEAFF. As DNA, the CDR3 is TGTGCCAGCAGCTCCCCTCCGGGACAGGAAGCTTTCTTT.

This clonotype has a count of ten or more. The chain is built from TRBV10-3 and TRBJ2-7; either TRBD1 or TRBD2 may fit D (5 bases each). This CDR3 is built from 13 residues. The germline V gene encodes CDR1 ENHRY and CDR2 SYGVKD. Between the trimmed V and J ends, which lost 5 bases and 5 bases, there was a span of 13 bases. The CDR3 reads CAISRGAVDEQYF. CDR3 bases: TGTGCCATCAGTCGAGGGGCAGTCGACGAGCAGTACTTC.

In this sample, this clonotype turned up a few times. The chain combines TRBV20-1 with TRBJ1-1; D not resolved. The germline CDR1 and CDR2 sequences are DFQATT and SNEGSKA (reference sequence). This CDR3 has 13 residues. V was cut by 2 bases and J by 0 bases, with 7 bases left in between. CDR3 nucleotides: TGCAGTGCTAGAACTGCCGTGAACACTGAAGCTTTCTTT. Translated: CSARTAVNTEAFF.

This clonotype was observed at least ten times. V is TRBV5-5 and J is TRBJ1-5; the D gene is possibly TRBD1 (6 bases). Germline lookup yields CDR1 SGHKS and CDR2 YYEKEE (reference sequence). V lost 2 bases to trimming and J lost 3 bases, with 12 bases between them. The CDR3 contains 15 residues. In nucleotides, the CDR3 is TGTGCCAGCAGCTTTAAAGGGGGGGACAATCAGCCCCAGCATTTT. It translates to CASSFKGGDNQPQHF.

The chain couples TRBV5-1 to TRBJ2-6, with D possibly being TRBD2 (6 bases). The CDR3 is 17 residues long. V was clipped by 1 base and J by 0 bases, with 11 bases between them. Germline V gene data show CDR1 as SGHRS and CDR2 as YFSETQ. The CDR3 is CASSLSLGGSGANVLTF. CDR3 coding DNA: TGCGCCAGCAGCTTGTCGTTGGGGGGCTCTGGGGCCAACGTCCTGACTTTC.

This clonotype was seen many times. The rearrangement links TRBV5-1 to TRBJ1-5; D is unclear. The CDR3 length is 15 residues. CDR1 is SGHRS and CDR2 is YFSETQ in the germline V gene. Trimming removed 2 bases at V and 0 bases at J, with 9 bases between. The CDR3 DNA reads as TGCGCCAGCAGCTTTGACGGCGTTAGCAATCAGCCCCAGCATTTT. Its protein is CASSFDGVSNQPQHF.

This clonotype was seen a handful of times. This is likely a read error, given that the CDR3 carries no conserved phenylalanine or tryptophan at its end. This chain joins TRBV12-3 or TRBV12-4 and TRBJ1-6; D gene unclear. The germline V and J ends were trimmed by 2 bases and 6 bases, with 5 bases remaining between them. The CDR3 is made up of 13 amino acids. The CDR3 region has the DNA TGTGCCAGCAGTTTACTTGGTAATTCACCCCTCCACAAT. This codes for CASSLLGNSPLHN.

Many counts were recorded for this clonotype. V and J are TRBV5-1 and TRBJ1-1; maybe TRBD1 (6 bases). The CDR3 loop spans 14 amino acids. Germline CDR1 reads SGHRS; CDR2 reads YFSETQ. Trimming shortened V by 2 bases and J by 1 base, and 9 bases separated the two germline ends. The CDR3 here is CASSLQGRNTEAFF. The CDR3 nucleotides read TGCGCCAGCAGCTTACAGGGAAGGAACACTGAAGCTTTCTTT.

This clonotype was counted a few times. An end of the junction differs from the germline gene, which may be a read error. V gene TRBV20-1 combines with J gene TRBJ1-3; D unresolved. The germline gives CDR1 DFQATT, CDR2 SNEGSKA (reference sequence). CDR3 length equals 14 residues. The CDR3 reads CSARDAAGGKTIYF. CDR3 nucleotide sequence: TGCAGTGCTAGAGATGCGGCGGGCGGAAAAACCATATATTTT.

This clonotype has at least ten counts. The genes are TRBV25-1 and TRBJ1-1; maybe TRBD1 (5 bases). Trimming removed 7 bases at V and 6 bases at J, with 18 bases between. In germline, CDR1 is MGHDK, CDR2 SYGVNS. The CDR3 sequence is 14 residues long. CDR3 nucleotides: TGTGCCAGCACAGATGGGTTGTCGGGGGCTGAAGCTTTCTTT. Translation: CASTDGLSGAEAFF.

This clonotype was counted at least ten times. V gene TRBV7-9 combines with J gene TRBJ1-2, with a possible D match to TRBD1 (5 bases). The V end lost 1 base, the J end lost 2 bases, and 11 bases lay between the germline ends. The CDR3 is 15 residues long. Germline CDR1 reads SEHNR; CDR2 reads FQNEAQ (reference sequence). CDR3 in amino acids: CASSLGSGTNYGYTF. The CDR3 DNA is TGTGCCAGCAGCTTAGGGAGCGGGACGAACTATGGCTACACCTTC.

This clonotype was counted ten times or more. The chain is built from TRBV28 and TRBJ2-4, with 7 bases matching TRBD1. The V and J ends lost 4 bases and 0 bases, in that order; junction bases with no gene match: 12. Germline V CDR1 and CDR2: MDHEN, SYDVKM. The CDR3 totals 18 residues. The CDR3 loop reads CASSSPTGRLIAKNIQYF. The CDR3 DNA follows: TGTGCCAGCAGTTCACCGACAGGGCGCCTCATAGCCAAAAACATTCAGTACTTC.

This clonotype was seen ten or more times. The chain employs TRBV6-5 and TRBJ2-1, with a tentative D call TRBD1 (6 bases). V was pared by 3 bases and J by 6 bases, with 15 bases between. Per germline, CDR1 MNHEY and CDR2 SVGAGI. CDR3 length: 15 residues. In DNA form, the CDR3 reads TGTGCCAGCAGTTATGGGGCAGGGGCGAGCAATGAGCAGTTCTTC. It yields the protein CASSYGAGASNEQFF.

This clonotype was observed many times. J is TRBJ1-5 and V is TRBV2; D gene ambiguous. The CDR3 consists of 15 residues. The V gene lost 2 bases and the J gene lost 0 bases, with 8 bases spanning the gap. CDR1 and CDR2 (germline): SNHLY, FYNNEI. The CDR3 loop is CASSETGISNQPQHF. Here the CDR3 DNA reads TGTGCCAGCAGTGAAACGGGGATTAGCAATCAGCCCCAGCATTTT. The entire variable domain, with the rest obtained from reference TRBV2 and TRBJ1-5, is as follows: EPEVTQTPSHQVTQMGQEVILRCVPISNHLYFYWYRQILGQKVEFLVSFYNNEISEKSEIFDDQFSVERPDGSNFTLKIRSTKLEDSAMYFCASSETGISNQPQHFGDGTRLSIL.

This clonotype was observed many times. The rearrangement joins TRBV28 to TRBJ1-5, with 9 bases that match TRBD1. The junction had 8 bases not matched to a gene; V was cut back by 5 bases and J by 3 bases. CDR1 is MDHEN, CDR2 SYDVKM, per germline. The CDR3 consists of 16 residues. This chain's CDR3 is CASSLIGTGINQPQHF. In DNA, the CDR3 is TGTGCCAGCAGTCTAATCGGGACAGGGATCAATCAGCCCCAGCATTTT.

Many counts were recorded for this clonotype. The V gene is TRBV20-1, the J gene TRBJ2-1; D is possibly TRBD2 (5 bases). The CDR3 length is 15 residues. Germline V gives CDR1 DFQATT, CDR2 SNEGSKA (reference sequence). The V and J ends lost 0 bases and 3 bases respectively, with 12 bases between them. The chain's CDR3 is CSARDPWENYNEQFF. The CDR3 DNA reads TGCAGTGCTAGAGATCCTTGGGAGAACTACAATGAGCAGTTCTTC.

This clonotype was seen many times. The chain employs TRBV20-1 and TRBJ2-3; no clear D. The V end lost 0 bases, the J end lost 4 bases, and 14 bases lay between the germline ends. The CDR3 runs 15 residues. CDR1 is DFQATT, CDR2 SNEGSKA, per germline (reference sequence). For the CDR3, the DNA is TGCAGTGCTAGAGATTTAACTGGTGGCGCAGATACGCAGTATTTT. This sequence encodes CSARDLTGGADTQYF.

This clonotype was observed at least ten times. V usage is TRBV7-2 and J usage is TRBJ2-1; TRBD2 aligns across 7 bases. J was trimmed by 2 bases and V by 0 bases; bases with no gene match: 1. The CDR3 sequence is 15 residues long. Germline CDR1 reads SGHTA; CDR2 reads FQGNSA. The CDR3 sequence is CASSLAGGPYNEQFF. The CDR3 DNA sequence: TGTGCCAGCAGCTTAGCGGGAGGGCCCTACAATGAGCAGTTCTTC.